This note documents a single T cell receptor (beta chain) sequence. This specimen belongs to a study of beta chain features in type 1 diabetes. CDR3 size: 16 residues. Sorting with CD45RO/CCR7/CD25/CD127/CD95/CD27 yielded naive, central memory, regulatory and stem-like memory CD4+ cells. Sorting produced populations that all topped 95% purity. The sequenced template was cDNA made from the entire isolated RNA. Profiling relied on immunoSEQ multiplex PCR, and the TCRdb table lists in-frame clones only, not all of them. The table lists about 360,000 clones, 10% to 15% of them singletons. Material: naive CD4+ T cells from blood. J is TRBJ2-7 and V is TRBV21-1; the D segment call TRBD2 is taken from the table without a DNA check. TRBV21-1 is a recognized pseudogene. The clonotype comes from a man between 18 and 35 years old in good health. The CDR3 DNA reads TGTGCCAGCAGCAAAGAGGGGACTAGCGGGAGCTACGAGCAGTACTTC. This translates into CASSKEGTSGSYEQYF.